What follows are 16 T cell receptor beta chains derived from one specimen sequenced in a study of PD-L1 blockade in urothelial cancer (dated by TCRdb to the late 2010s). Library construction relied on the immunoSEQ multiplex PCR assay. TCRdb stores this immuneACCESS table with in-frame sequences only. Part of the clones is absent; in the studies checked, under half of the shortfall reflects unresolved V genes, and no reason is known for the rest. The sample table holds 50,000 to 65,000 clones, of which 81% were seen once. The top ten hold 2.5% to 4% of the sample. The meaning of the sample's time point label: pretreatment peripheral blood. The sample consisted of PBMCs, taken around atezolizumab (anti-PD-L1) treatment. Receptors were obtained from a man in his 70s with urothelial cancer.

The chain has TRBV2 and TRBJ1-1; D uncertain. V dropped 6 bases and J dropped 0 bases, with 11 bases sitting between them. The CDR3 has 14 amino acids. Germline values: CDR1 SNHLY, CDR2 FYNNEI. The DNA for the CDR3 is TGTGCCAGCAGGTTGGGGAGCCTGAACACTGAAGCTTTCTTT. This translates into CASRLGSLNTEAFF.

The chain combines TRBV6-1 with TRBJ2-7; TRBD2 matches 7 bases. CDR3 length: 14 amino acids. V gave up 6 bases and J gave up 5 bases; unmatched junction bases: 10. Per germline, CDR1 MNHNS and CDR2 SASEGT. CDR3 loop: CASRQRGVSDEQYF. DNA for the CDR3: TGTGCCAGCAGACAACGGGGGGTTAGCGACGAGCAGTACTTC.

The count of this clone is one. The CDR3 reads CASKPRGQDYGYTF. The DNA for the CDR3 is TGTGCCAGCAAGCCGAGGGGGCAGGACTATGGCTACACCTTC. The chain uses TRBV27 and TRBJ1-2, with 7 bases that match TRBD1. The trim removed 7 bases at V and 3 bases at J, leaving 8 bases unmatched. CDR1 MNHEY and CDR2 SMNVEV come from the germline V gene (reference sequence). The CDR3 runs 14 residues.

The CDR3 is CASSLQPSRPNEQFF. In DNA form, the CDR3 reads TGTGCCAGCAGCTTACAGCCTAGCCGGCCTAATGAGCAGTTCTTC. The chain employs TRBV11-2 and TRBJ2-1; a weak D match, TRBD2 (5 bases). The CDR3 sequence is 15 residues long. From germline, CDR1 is SGHAT and CDR2 FQNNGV. V lost 2 bases and J lost 7, with 15 bases in between.

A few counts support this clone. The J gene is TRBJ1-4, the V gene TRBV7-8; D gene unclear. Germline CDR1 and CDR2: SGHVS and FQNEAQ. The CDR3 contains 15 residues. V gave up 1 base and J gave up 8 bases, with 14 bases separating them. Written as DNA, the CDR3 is TGTGCCAGCAGCTTAGAAAGAGGGCAGGCCGAAAAACTGTTTTTT. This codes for CASSLERGQAEKLFF.

The CDR3 DNA follows: TGCGCCAGCAGCTTGGGTGGCGGGGGGCCAGGCAATGAGCAGTTCTTC. Residues: CASSLGGGGPGNEQFF. This sequence joins TRBV5-1 and TRBJ2-1; TRBD2 matches 8 bases. V shed 0 bases and J 6 bases; nucleotides not matched to a gene: 8. This CDR3 region has 16 residues. Germline CDR1 is SGHRS and CDR2 is YFSETQ.

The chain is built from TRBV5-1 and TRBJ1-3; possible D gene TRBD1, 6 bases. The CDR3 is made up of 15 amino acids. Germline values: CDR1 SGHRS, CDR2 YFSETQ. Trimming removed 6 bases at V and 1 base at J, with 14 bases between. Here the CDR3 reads CASTDTGRSGNTIYF. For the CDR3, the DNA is TGCGCCAGCACCGATACAGGGCGTTCTGGAAACACCATATATTTT.

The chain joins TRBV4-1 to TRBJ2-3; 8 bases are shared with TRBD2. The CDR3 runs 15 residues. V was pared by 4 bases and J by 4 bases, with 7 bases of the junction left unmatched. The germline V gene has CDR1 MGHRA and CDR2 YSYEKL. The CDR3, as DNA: TGCGCCAGCAGCCCGGGACTAGGCAACTCAGATACGCAGTATTTT. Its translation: CASSPGLGNSDTQYF.

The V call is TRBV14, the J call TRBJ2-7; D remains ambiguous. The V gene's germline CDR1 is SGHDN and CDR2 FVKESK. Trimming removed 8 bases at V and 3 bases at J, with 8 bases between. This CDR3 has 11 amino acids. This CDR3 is CASAQFYEQYF. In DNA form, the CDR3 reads TGTGCCAGCGCACAGTTCTACGAGCAGTACTTC.

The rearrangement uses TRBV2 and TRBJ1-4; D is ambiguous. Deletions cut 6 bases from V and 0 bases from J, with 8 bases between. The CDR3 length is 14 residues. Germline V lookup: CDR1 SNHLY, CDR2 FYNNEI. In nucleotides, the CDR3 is TGTGCCAGCAGCGACACAACAACTAATGAAAAACTGTTTTTT. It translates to CASSDTTTNEKLFF.

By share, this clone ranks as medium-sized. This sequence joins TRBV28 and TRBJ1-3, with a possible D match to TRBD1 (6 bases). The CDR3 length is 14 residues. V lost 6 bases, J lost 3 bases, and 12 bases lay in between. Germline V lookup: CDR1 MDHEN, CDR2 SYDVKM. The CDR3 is CASRLPGVGNTIYF. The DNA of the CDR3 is TGTGCCAGCAGGCTCCCAGGGGTTGGAAACACCATATATTTT. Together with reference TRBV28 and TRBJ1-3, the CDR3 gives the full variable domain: DVKVTQSSRYLVKRTGEKVFLECVQDMDHENMFWYRQDPGLGLRLIYFSYDVKMKEKGDIPEGYSVSREKKERFSLILESASTNQTSMYLCASRLPGVGNTIYFGEGSWLTVV.

CDR3 sequence (DNA): TGTGCCAGCAGCGGCGGATTCACCGGGGAGCTGTTTTTT. Amino acids: CASSGGFTGELFF. The chain uses TRBV9 and TRBJ2-2; D not resolved. This CDR3 spans 13 amino acids. Germline V gives CDR1 SGDLS, CDR2 YYNGEE. Trimming left V 3 bases short and J 4 bases short, with 7 bases between.

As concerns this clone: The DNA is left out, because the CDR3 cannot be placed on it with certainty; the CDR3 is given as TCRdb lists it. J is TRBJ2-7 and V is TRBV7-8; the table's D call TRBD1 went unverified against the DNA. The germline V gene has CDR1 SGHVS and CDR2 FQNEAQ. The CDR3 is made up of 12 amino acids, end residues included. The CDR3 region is CASSLVGQGTYF.

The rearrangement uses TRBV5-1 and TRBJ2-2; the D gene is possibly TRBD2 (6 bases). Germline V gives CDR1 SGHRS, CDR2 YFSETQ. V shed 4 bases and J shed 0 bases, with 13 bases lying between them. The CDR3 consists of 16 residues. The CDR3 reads CASSPVAVSNTGELFF. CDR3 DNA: TGCGCCAGCAGCCCCGTAGCGGTCTCGAACACCGGGGAGCTGTTTTTT.

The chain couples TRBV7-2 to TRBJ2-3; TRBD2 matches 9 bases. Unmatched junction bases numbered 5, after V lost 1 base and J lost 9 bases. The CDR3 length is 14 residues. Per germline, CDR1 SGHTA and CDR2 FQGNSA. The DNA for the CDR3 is TGTGCCAGCAGCTTAGTAAGGCTAGCGGGAACGCAGTATTTT. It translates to CASSLVRLAGTQYF.

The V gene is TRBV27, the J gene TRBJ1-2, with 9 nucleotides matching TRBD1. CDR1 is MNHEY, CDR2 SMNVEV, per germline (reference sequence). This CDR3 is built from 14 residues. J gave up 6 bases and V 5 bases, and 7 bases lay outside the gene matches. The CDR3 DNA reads TGTGCCAGCAGTACCCGGACAGGGGAACATGGCTACACCTTC. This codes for CASSTRTGEHGYTF.